The clone carrying this T cell receptor beta chain was seen a handful of times. Its cognate antigen is unknown. This entry belongs to a study of cytomegalovirus exposure and HLA in healthy donors. Germline trimming cut 3 bases from V and 5 bases from J; bases unmatched to any gene: 5. CDR3 size: 15 residues. Per germline, CDR1 ENHRY and CDR2 SYGVKD. Study-level results: Sequences of the TCR beta chain were said to predict the HLA-A and HLA-B alleles of most subjects accurately. In a later analysis, a genetic analysis reported fewer productive-TCR N-insertions in an Asian-associated ancestry cluster than the cohort average.

A multiplex PCR was run with 60 Vbeta primers and 13 Jbeta primers. Profiling relied on immunoSEQ multiplex PCR, and the TCRdb table lists in-frame clones only, not all of them. The sample carries 75,000 to 95,000 clones, roughly 78% recorded once. This sequence joins TRBV10-3 and TRBJ2-5, with 11 nucleotides matching TRBD2. The sample comprised PBMCs. The TCR was taken from a male donor in good health and CMV-seropositive. CDR3 nucleotides: TGTGCCATCAGTGATAGCGGGAGGGCCTGGGAGACCCAGTACTTC. As protein: CAISDSGRAWETQYF.